Presented here are 19 T cell receptor beta chains from one specimen sequenced in a study of response to subunit inactivated influenza vaccine. TCRdb fed the RT-PCR reads into MiXCR, producing one record per CDR3 protein. The sample lists 590,000 or so distinct CDR3 sequences; approximately 15% were seen once. Material: PBMCs from blood, obtained 14 to 15 days before vaccination. These receptors came from a man aged 45-65 years who received an inactivated influenza vaccine.

This clonotype turned up a few times. The V and J genes are TRBV15 and TRBJ2-5; D gene uncertain. With 0 bases removed from V and 1 base from J, the gap between germline ends came to 15 bases. The germline V gene encodes CDR1 LNHNV and CDR2 YYDKDF (reference sequence). The CDR3 length is 17 residues. In DNA, the CDR3 is TGTGCCACCAGCAGAGATCTGAAACGGCCCTCCCAAGAGACCCAGTACTTC. This sequence encodes CATSRDLKRPSQETQYF.

The chain has TRBV7-9 and TRBJ1-5; TRBD1 agrees at 9 bases. CDR1 SEHNR and CDR2 FQNEAQ come from the germline V gene (reference sequence). V was clipped by 3 bases and J by 7 bases; unmatched bases: 7. This CDR3 has 15 amino acids. DNA for the CDR3: TGTGCCAGCAGCTTGGCCGGGACAGGGACGCAGCCCCAGCATTTT. This encodes CASSLAGTGTQPQHF.

This clonotype has at least ten counts. The V and J genes are TRBV6-2 or TRBV6-3 and TRBJ1-1; D gene ambiguous. The length of the CDR3 is 10 residues. From germline, CDR1 is MNHEY and CDR2 SVGEGT. V was shortened by 10 bases and J by 4 bases, with 7 bases between the two germline ends. CDR3 region: CANDTTEAFF. The CDR3 nucleotides are TGTGCCAACGACACCACTGAAGCTTTCTTT.

This clonotype appeared a few times. V gene TRBV20-1 combines with J gene TRBJ1-1, with 7 positions matching TRBD1. The CDR3 sequence is 14 residues long. From germline, CDR1 is DFQATT and CDR2 SNEGSKA (reference sequence). The trim removed 3 bases at V and 6 bases at J, leaving 10 bases unmatched. The CDR3 protein is CSASLLTGKSEAFF. DNA of the CDR3: TGCAGTGCTAGCCTTCTGACAGGGAAGTCTGAAGCTTTCTTT.

The chain couples TRBV2 to TRBJ2-5; the D is unclear. The V end was cut by 8 bases, the J end by 7 bases, with 11 bases between. This CDR3 has 11 residues. Germline lookup yields CDR1 SNHLY and CDR2 FYNNEI. The CDR3 spells CASQDVATQYF. In nucleotides, the CDR3 is TGTGCCAGCCAGGATGTTGCGACCCAGTACTTC.

This clonotype appeared a single time. The chain uses TRBV9 and TRBJ2-1; 10 nucleotides align to TRBD2. The CDR3 is 15 residues long. Germline V gene data show CDR1 as SGDLS and CDR2 as YYNGEE. J lost 3 bases, V lost 1 base, and 1 base had no gene match. The CDR3, as DNA: TGTGCCAGCAGCGTAAGCGGGAGGGACTACAATGAGCAGTTCTTC. Its translation is CASSVSGRDYNEQFF.

The chain recombines TRBV12-3 or TRBV12-4 with TRBJ1-6; possibly TRBD1 for D (5 bases). There are 14 residues in the CDR3. V lost 5 bases and J lost 10, with 15 bases in between. CDR3 in DNA: TGTGCCAGCAGTCGGAGGTGGGACGACTCACCCCTCCACTTT. Translating gives CASSRRWDDSPLHF.

This chain connects TRBV14 to TRBJ2-1, with unresolved D. The length of the CDR3 is 11 residues. With 1 base removed from V and 10 bases from J, the gap between germline ends came to 5 bases. The V gene's germline CDR1 is SGHDN and CDR2 FVKESK. The CDR3 loop reads CASSQVREQFF. For the CDR3, the DNA is TGTGCCAGCAGCCAAGTTAGAGAGCAGTTCTTC.

J is TRBJ2-7 and V is TRBV29-1; 9 bases are shared with TRBD2. Trimming took 5 bases from V and 2 from J; bases not matched to a gene: 4. The CDR3 totals 13 residues. Germline CDR1 reads SQVTM; CDR2 reads ANQGSEA. The CDR3 sequence: CSVSVAGAYEQYF. CDR3 nucleotide sequence: TGCAGCGTTTCAGTAGCGGGAGCCTACGAGCAGTACTTC.

The V call is TRBV12-3 or TRBV12-4, the J call TRBJ2-1; TRBD2 might be the D (5 bases). The CDR3 extends over 14 amino acids. With 7 bases removed from V and 5 bases from J, the gap between germline ends came to 15 bases. CDR3 bases: TGTGCCAGCACCCGCACGGGGATTAACAATGAGCAGTTCTTC. Protein product: CASTRTGINNEQFF.

This clonotype was seen only a few times. CDR3 in amino acids: CATSRLAPETQYF. The CDR3 DNA follows: TGTGCCACCAGCAGACTAGCGCCGGAGACCCAGTACTTC. The rearrangement uses TRBV15 and TRBJ2-5, with D maybe TRBD2 (6 bases). V was pared by 2 bases and J by 5 bases, with 9 bases between. From germline, CDR1 is LNHNV and CDR2 YYDKDF (reference sequence). The CDR3 extends over 13 amino acids.

The chain is built from TRBV5-1 and TRBJ2-7, with 7 bases that match TRBD1. The V and J ends lost 0 bases and 6 bases, in that order; junction bases with no gene match: 9. Germline assignment: CDR1 SGHRS and CDR2 YFSETQ. This CDR3 is built from 15 residues. The CDR3 DNA reads as TGCGCCAGCAGCTTGGCCGGGCGGTCAGGGGGCGAGCAGTACTTC. It is translated as CASSLAGRSGGEQYF.

The V gene is TRBV7-2, the J gene TRBJ1-2, with a weak D call TRBD1 (6 bases). CDR3 length: 14 amino acids. The V end lost 6 bases, the J end lost 6 bases, and 17 bases lay between the germline ends. Per germline, CDR1 SGHTA and CDR2 FQGNSA. The CDR3 here is CASRGAATVNGYTF. The CDR3, as DNA: TGTGCCAGCAGGGGGGCCGCGACAGTGAATGGCTACACCTTC.

This chain connects TRBV5-1 to TRBJ2-3, with D perhaps matching TRBD1 (6 bases). CDR1 and CDR2 (germline): SGHRS, YFSETQ. The CDR3 runs 15 residues. With 0 bases removed from V and 2 bases from J, the gap between germline ends came to 10 bases. CDR3 in amino acids: CASSLDRALTDTQYF. The CDR3 DNA is TGCGCCAGCAGCTTGGACAGGGCCCTCACAGATACGCAGTATTTT. The entire variable domain, with the rest obtained from reference TRBV5-1 and TRBJ2-3, is as follows: KAGVTQTPRYLIKTRGQQVTLSCSPISGHRSVSWYQQTPGQGLQFLFEYFSETQRNKGNFPGRFSGRQFSNSRSEMNVSTLELGDSALYLCASSLDRALTDTQYFGPGTRLTVL.

This chain joins TRBV29-1 and TRBJ2-1, with 8 positions matching TRBD2. Germline lookup yields CDR1 SQVTM and CDR2 ANQGSEA. J lost 1 base, V lost 5 bases, and 10 bases had no gene match. The CDR3 has 16 amino acids. CDR3 in amino acids: CSVSGTSGQSYNEQFF. CDR3 nucleotide sequence: TGCAGCGTTTCTGGTACTAGCGGCCAATCCTACAATGAGCAGTTCTTC.

This clonotype showed up many times. CDR3 residues: CSADSRHWGYTF. Here the CDR3 DNA reads TGCAGCGCTGACAGCCGGCATTGGGGCTACACCTTC. The chain has TRBV29-1 and TRBJ1-2, with D possibly matching TRBD1 (5 bases). V shed 7 bases and J shed 8 bases, with 17 bases lying between them. This CDR3 contains 12 residues. Germline values: CDR1 SQVTM, CDR2 ANQGSEA.

In this sample, this clonotype turned up many times. V and J are TRBV27 and TRBJ2-7; 13 positions agree with TRBD2. V gave up 4 bases and J gave up 4 bases; unmatched junction bases: 1. Germline CDR1 reads MNHEY; CDR2 reads SMNVEV (reference sequence). The CDR3 sequence is 14 residues long. The CDR3 sequence: CASSSGLAGYEQYF. The CDR3 DNA reads TGTGCCAGCAGTTCGGGACTAGCGGGGTACGAGCAGTACTTC.

This clonotype was counted a few times. The chain recombines TRBV10-3 with TRBJ2-1; 7 bases map to TRBD1. V lost 10 bases to trimming and J lost 7 bases; unmatched junction nucleotides: 7. Germline-derived CDR1 and CDR2 are ENHRY and SYGVKD. The CDR3 is 12 residues long. The CDR3 sequence: CATKTGLNEQFF. In DNA form, the CDR3 reads TGTGCCACCAAGACAGGGCTGAATGAGCAGTTCTTC.

This clonotype has at least ten counts. This chain connects TRBV5-1 to TRBJ2-7, with D maybe TRBD1 (5 bases). The germline gives CDR1 SGHRS, CDR2 YFSETQ. Trimming left V 0 bases short and J 3 bases short, with 13 bases between. The length of the CDR3 is 15 residues. The CDR3, as DNA: TGCGCCAGCAGCTTGGAAGGACATTCTTTCTACGAGCAGTACTTC. This gives the protein CASSLEGHSFYEQYF.